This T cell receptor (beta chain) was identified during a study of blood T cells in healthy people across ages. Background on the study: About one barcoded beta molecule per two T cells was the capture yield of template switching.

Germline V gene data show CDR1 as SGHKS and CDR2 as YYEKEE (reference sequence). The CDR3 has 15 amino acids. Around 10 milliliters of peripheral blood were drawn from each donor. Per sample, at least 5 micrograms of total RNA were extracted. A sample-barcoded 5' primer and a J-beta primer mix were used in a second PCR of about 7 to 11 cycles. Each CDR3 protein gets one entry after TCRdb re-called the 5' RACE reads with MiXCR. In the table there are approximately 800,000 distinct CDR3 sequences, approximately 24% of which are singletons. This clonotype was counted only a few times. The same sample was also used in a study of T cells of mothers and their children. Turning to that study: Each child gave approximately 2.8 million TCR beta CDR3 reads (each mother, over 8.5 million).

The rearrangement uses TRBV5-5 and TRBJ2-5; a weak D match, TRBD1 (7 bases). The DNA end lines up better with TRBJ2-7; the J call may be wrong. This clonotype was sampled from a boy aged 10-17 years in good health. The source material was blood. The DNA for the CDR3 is TGTGCCAGCAGCTTGGAAGACAGGGTCGGGAGCGAGCAGTACTTC. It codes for CASSLEDRVGSEQYF.